At least ten counts were recorded for the clone carrying this T cell receptor (beta chain). Its antigen is not known. The CDR3 contains 16 residues. CDR1 is PRHDT, CDR2 FYEKMQ, per germline (reference sequence). The ends lost 3 bases at V and 4 bases at J; junction bases unmatched: 8. These data belong to a study of T-cell reconstitution after alpha-beta-depleted transplantation in children. General study findings and limits: Where alpha-beta T cells came from about two months after transplant was reportedly several hundred expanded graft clones. One year after transplant, T-cell counts and diversity came mostly from newly produced T cells.

Library preparation (for TCRbeta) was performed with unique molecular identifiers. TCRdb recomputed calls from the PCR reads with MiXCR, one row per CDR3 protein. The sample shows just under 150,000 distinct CDR3 sequences, about 8.8% of them seen only once. The rearrangement uses TRBV13 and TRBJ2-1; 8 bases align to TRBD2. The TCR comes from a female patient aged 2-10 years who had a stem cell transplant for congenital amegakaryocytic thrombocytopenia, so the T cells may come from the graft donor. The input for sequencing was PBMCs, mostly from graft donor cells, taken 180 days after TCRalphabeta/CD19-depleted stem cell transplant. For the CDR3, the DNA is TGTGCCAGCAGCTTTTTTTCACTAGCGGAATACAATGAGCAGTTCTTC. Protein sequence: CASSFFSLAEYNEQFF.